This T cell receptor beta chain was recovered during a study of T cell responses to AZD1222 COVID-19 vaccine. Sequencing used immunoSEQ multiplex PCR; TCRdb keeps in-frame clones, though not all of them. The sample lists over 150,000 clones, about 90% occurring once. Study findings and constraints: CD4 TCRs covered the whole spike, strongest at regions 160-218 and 743-854.

Regarding this clone: The antigen is undetermined.

J lost 4 bases, V lost 4 bases, and 4 bases had no gene match. This CDR3 region has 14 residues. Germline CDR1 LGHDT, CDR2 YNNKEL (reference sequence). This rearrangement joins TRBV3-1 (or the pseudogene TRBV3-2) to TRBJ1-2; TRBD1 matches at 9 bases. Sequencing used peripheral blood, obtained on day 0 of MenACWY control vaccination. The receptor's source is an adult in good health. The CDR3 is CASSPAQGAYGYTF. The CDR3 nucleotides read TGTGCCAGCAGCCCCGCACAGGGGGCCTATGGCTACACCTTC.